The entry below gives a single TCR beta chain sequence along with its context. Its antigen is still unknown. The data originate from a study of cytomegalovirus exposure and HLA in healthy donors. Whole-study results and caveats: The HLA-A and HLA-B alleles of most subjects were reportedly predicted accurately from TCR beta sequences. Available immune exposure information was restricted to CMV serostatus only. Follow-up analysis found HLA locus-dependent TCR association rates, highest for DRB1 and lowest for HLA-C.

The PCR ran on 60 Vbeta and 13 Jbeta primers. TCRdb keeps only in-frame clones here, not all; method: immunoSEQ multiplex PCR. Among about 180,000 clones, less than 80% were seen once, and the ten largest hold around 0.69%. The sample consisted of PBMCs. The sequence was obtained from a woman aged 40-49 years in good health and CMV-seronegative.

CDR3: CASFTRSHGGNEQYF. CDR3 sequence (DNA): TGTGCCAGCTTTACCCGGTCCCACGGGGGTAACGAGCAGTACTTC. The chain employs TRBV5-6 and TRBJ2-7, with D possibly TRBD2 on 6 matching bases. The CDR3 runs 15 residues. Germline assignment: CDR1 SGHDT and CDR2 YYEEEE. V lost 7 bases, J lost 5 bases, and 22 bases lay in between.